Reported below is one T cell receptor beta chain. Antigen unknown. CDR1 is KGHSH and CDR2 is LQKENI in the germline V gene. CDR3 length: 16 amino acids. Trimming removed 0 bases at V and 9 bases at J, with 18 bases between. This entry is derived from a study of shared clonotypes between healthy human individuals. Notes on the study in general: In contrast to clonotypes shared by all four donors, non-shared clonotypes had lower generation probabilities. The donor pool, a small one, limited the genetic and exposure-history diversity represented.

Generated by immunoSEQ multiplex PCR, the TCRdb table keeps only in-frame clones and is missing some. The repertoire holds roughly 2.2 million clones, with less than 95% as singletons. This chain links TRBV18 with TRBJ1-5, with D perhaps matching TRBD1 (6 bases). This sequence was found in a man younger than 35 in good health. Some clones in this sample may be carry-over from other donors' samples. The sample comprised naive CD4+ T cells from PBMCs. This sample's subset: CD45RA+ positively selected. The CDR3, as DNA: TGTGCCAGCTCACCACCGGAGGGGGGTGGGAGTAGGCCCCAGCATTTT. It specifies CASSPPEGGGSRPQHF.